What follows are 21 T cell receptor beta chains derived from one specimen sequenced in a study of OX40 agonist ivuxolimab in advanced cancers. Libraries were prepared by immunoSEQ multiplex PCR; TCRdb keeps only in-frame clonotypes and omits some of them. The sample carries about 83,000 clones, approximately 84% recorded once. Sequenced material: CD4+ or CD8+ T cells sorted from blood, taken in a trial of the OX40 agonist ivuxolimab. The receptors were sampled from an adult with an advanced solid tumor such as melanoma, head and neck, liver or kidney cancer.

The J gene is TRBJ2-7, the V gene TRBV4-1; TRBD1 matches at 8 bases. Unmatched junction bases numbered 8, after V lost 4 bases and J lost 3 bases. CDR1 and CDR2 (germline): MGHRA, YSYEKL. The CDR3 extends over 15 amino acids. The CDR3, as DNA: TGCGCCAGCAGCCCCTCCGAGGACAGGGTCTACGAGCAGTACTTC. Residues: CASSPSEDRVYEQYF.

The V and J genes are TRBV7-2 and TRBJ2-1, with 8 positions matching TRBD2. CDR1 and CDR2 from the germline V gene are SGHTA and FQGNSA. The CDR3 is made up of 16 amino acids. After removal of 5 bases from V and 6 bases from J, the junction contained 12 bases not matched to a gene. DNA of the CDR3: TGTGCCAGCAGCCCCTACCCCGTAGCGGGAACCAATGAGCAGTTCTTC. Its protein product is CASSPYPVAGTNEQFF.

V is TRBV9 and J is TRBJ2-7; 10 bases are a match to TRBD2. This CDR3 region has 13 residues. The germline V gene encodes CDR1 SGDLS and CDR2 YYNGEE. Losses at the gene ends were 5 bases for V and 3 bases for J; bases not matched to a gene: 2. The CDR3 reads CASRASGSYEQYF. CDR3 nucleotides: TGTGCCAGCAGAGCTAGCGGGAGCTACGAGCAGTACTTC.

This chain joins TRBV29-1 and TRBJ1-1; 9 nucleotides align to TRBD1. After removal of 8 bases from V and 6 bases from J, the junction contained 13 bases not matched to a gene. The CDR3 loop spans 14 amino acids. Germline V gene lookup returns CDR1 SQVTM and CDR2 ANQGSEA. The CDR3 protein is CSLADGTGYAEAFF. CDR3 in DNA: TGCAGCCTCGCAGACGGGACAGGGTACGCTGAAGCTTTCTTT.

J is TRBJ2-7 and V is TRBV5-1; D is possibly TRBD2 (6 bases). The CDR3 contains 13 residues. Germline CDR1 SGHRS, CDR2 YFSETQ. The ends were cut back, 1 base at V and 7 bases at J, with 12 bases in the middle. The CDR3 region is CASSLSGLREQYF. The CDR3, as DNA: TGCGCCAGCAGCTTGAGCGGGCTCCGTGAGCAGTACTTC. The complete variable domain, with remaining parts taken from reference TRBV5-1 and TRBJ2-7, reads KAGVTQTPRYLIKTRGQQVTLSCSPISGHRSVSWYQQTPGQGLQFLFEYFSETQRNKGNFPGRFSGRQFSNSRSEMNVSTLELGDSALYLCASSLSGLREQYFGPGTRLTVT.

The chain is built from TRBV11-2 and TRBJ2-4, with 7 bases that match TRBD1. The CDR3 is made up of 16 amino acids. Trimming at V came to 2 bases and at J to 2 bases, leaving 6 bases not matched to a gene. Germline CDR1 and CDR2: SGHAT and FQNNGV. CDR3 sequence (DNA): TGTGCCAGCAGCTTAACACAGGGGTTATCCAAAAACATTCAGTACTTC. Protein: CASSLTQGLSKNIQYF.

The DNA of the CDR3 is TGTGCCAGCAGCTTAGGTACCACTACTTTGGATACGCAGTATTTT. It is translated as CASSLGTTTLDTQYF. The V call is TRBV7-6, the J call TRBJ2-3; D is unclear. The CDR3 spans 15 residues. V lost 1 base to trimming and J lost 6 bases, with 14 bases between them. CDR1 and CDR2 (germline): SGHVS, FNYEAQ.

This clone was detected only a few times. V and J are TRBV9 and TRBJ1-1; TRBD1 aligns across 8 bases. Germline V gene lookup returns CDR1 SGDLS and CDR2 YYNGEE. After removal of 5 bases from V and 5 bases from J, the junction contained 5 bases not matched to a gene. The CDR3 extends over 13 amino acids. In DNA form, the CDR3 reads TGTGCCAGCAGTACAGGGGGAGGGACTGAAGCTTTCTTT. Residues: CASSTGGGTEAFF.

The gene calls are TRBV7-3 and TRBJ2-1, with 7 positions matching TRBD2. Germline CDR1 SGHTA, CDR2 FQGTGA. V lost 1 base, J lost 4 bases, and 7 bases stayed unmatched. This CDR3 spans 16 amino acids. Here the CDR3 reads CASSLRSSGTYNEQFF. DNA of the CDR3: TGTGCCAGCAGCTTAAGATCTAGCGGTACTTACAATGAGCAGTTCTTC.

The chain uses TRBV7-9 and TRBJ2-1, with a weak D call TRBD2 (5 bases). Trimming removed 7 bases at V and 2 bases at J, with 9 bases between. CDR3 length: 13 residues. Germline V gene sequence: CDR1 SEHNR, CDR2 FQNEAQ (reference sequence). The CDR3 spells CASKRDPYNEQFF. DNA for the CDR3: TGTGCCAGCAAACGGGATCCCTACAATGAGCAGTTCTTC.

This chain joins TRBV6-5 and TRBJ1-2; possibly TRBD1 for D (6 bases). V shed 6 bases and J shed 0 bases, with 8 bases lying between them. Germline CDR1 and CDR2: MNHEY and SVGAGI. The CDR3 is 13 amino acids. The CDR3 DNA is TGTGCCAGCAGGAGGGGGACTAACTATGGCTACACCTTC. Translation: CASRRGTNYGYTF.

The chain employs TRBV19 and TRBJ2-5; 9 bases fit TRBD2. The V gene end was trimmed by 1 base and the J gene end by 3 bases; junction bases not matched to a gene: 6. The germline V gene encodes CDR1 LNHDA and CDR2 SQIVND (reference sequence). The CDR3 covers 16 residues. The CDR3 sequence: CASSIGGLAGKETQYF. The CDR3 DNA reads TGTGCCAGTAGTATAGGGGGGCTAGCGGGGAAAGAGACCCAGTACTTC.

J is TRBJ1-2 and V is TRBV10-2; the match to TRBD1 covers 9 bases. CDR1 and CDR2 from the germline V gene are WSHSY and SAAADI. This CDR3 contains 13 residues. After removal of 6 bases from V and 4 bases from J, the junction contained 3 bases not matched to a gene. The CDR3 spells CASRTGGSYGYTF. In DNA, the CDR3 is TGCGCCAGCAGGACAGGGGGATCCTATGGCTACACCTTC.

The V call is TRBV27, the J call TRBJ2-2; D is ambiguous. V dropped 4 bases and J dropped 8 bases, with 11 bases sitting between them. There are 13 residues in the CDR3. In germline, CDR1 is MNHEY, CDR2 SMNVEV (reference sequence). This chain's CDR3 is CASSSLPPGELFF. CDR3 nucleotide sequence: TGTGCCAGCAGTTCCCTACCCCCAGGGGAGCTGTTTTTT.

The chain recombines TRBV14 with TRBJ1-2; 8 bases are a match to TRBD1. Per the germline V gene, CDR1 is SGHDN and CDR2 is FVKESK. The CDR3 is 16 amino acids. V lost 1 base and J lost 5; bases outside the gene matches: 9. In nucleotides, the CDR3 is TGTGCCAGCAGCCAAGTTACCAGGGGGCGCGGGTATGGCTACACCTTC. It yields the protein CASSQVTRGRGYGYTF.

J is TRBJ1-5 and V is TRBV9, with unresolved D. V was cut by 0 bases and J by 6 bases, with 10 bases left in between. Germline V CDR1 and CDR2: SGDLS, YYNGEE. The CDR3 has 14 residues. CDR3 nucleotides: TGTGCCAGCAGCGTAGGGGCCTTCCCTCAGCCCCAGCATTTT. It yields the protein CASSVGAFPQPQHF.

CDR3 residues: CASSYSPSGRGDEQFF. The CDR3 DNA sequence: TGTGCCAGCAGTTACTCGCCTAGCGGGAGAGGCGATGAGCAGTTCTTC. The chain employs TRBV6-5 and TRBJ2-1; the match to TRBD2 covers 10 bases. V dropped 0 bases and J dropped 8; count of bases not matched to a gene: 7. In germline, CDR1 is MNHEY, CDR2 SVGAGI. The CDR3 spans 16 residues.

This sequence joins TRBV18 and TRBJ2-1; 10 bases fit TRBD2. The V and J ends lost 0 bases and 4 bases, in that order; junction bases with no gene match: 0. The CDR3 extends over 15 amino acids. Germline values: CDR1 KGHSH, CDR2 LQKENI. CDR3 sequence: CASSPPSGGYNEQFF. Here the CDR3 DNA reads TGTGCCAGCTCACCACCTAGCGGGGGGTACAATGAGCAGTTCTTC. Full variable domain (remainder filled in from reference TRBV18 and TRBJ2-1): NAGVMQNPRHLVRRRGQEARLRCSPMKGHSHVYWYRQLPEEGLKFMVYLQKENIIDESGMPKERFSAEFPKEGPSILRIQQVVRGDSAAYFCASSPPSGGYNEQFFGPGTRLTVL.

The chain employs TRBV7-9 and TRBJ1-2, with 8 nucleotides matching TRBD1. The junction had 13 bases not matched to a gene; V was cut back by 5 bases and J by 8 bases. Germline loops: CDR1 SEHNR, CDR2 FQNEAQ (reference sequence). The CDR3 is made up of 15 amino acids. The CDR3 nucleotides read TGTGCCAGCAGCCCAACTCCGGACAGGGACGAGGGCTACACCTTC. Protein product: CASSPTPDRDEGYTF.

V is TRBV5-6 and J is TRBJ2-1; 10 bases align to TRBD2. V was pared by 1 base and J by 3 bases, with 4 bases of the junction left unmatched. Looked up from germline, CDR1 is SGHDT and CDR2 is YYEEEE. The CDR3 totals 16 residues. CDR3 bases: TGTGCCAGCAGCTTGCTAGCGGGGGCTAACTACAATGAGCAGTTCTTC. Its protein is CASSLLAGANYNEQFF.

The count of this clone is one. V and J are TRBV5-6 and TRBJ1-4; D is unresolved. V shed 1 base and J shed 10 bases, with 14 bases lying between them. This CDR3 has 14 amino acids. Germline V gene data show CDR1 as SGHDT and CDR2 as YYEEEE. CDR3 sequence (DNA): TGTGCCAGCAGCTTGAAGGACCGGATCCGAAAACTGTTTTTT. Amino acids: CASSLKDRIRKLFF.